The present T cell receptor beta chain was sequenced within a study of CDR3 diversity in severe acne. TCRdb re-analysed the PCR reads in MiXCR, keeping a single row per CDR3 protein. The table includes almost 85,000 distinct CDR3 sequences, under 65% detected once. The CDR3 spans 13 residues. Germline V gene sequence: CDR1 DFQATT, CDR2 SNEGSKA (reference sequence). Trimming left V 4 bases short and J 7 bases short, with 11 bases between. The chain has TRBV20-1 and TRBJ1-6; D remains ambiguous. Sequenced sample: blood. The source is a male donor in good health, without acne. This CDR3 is CSAKTGKNSPLHF. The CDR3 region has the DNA TGCAGTGCTAAGACGGGGAAGAATTCACCCCTCCACTTT.